This TCR beta chain was observed in a study of blood T cell repertoires in COVID-19. In the study overall: COVID-19 samples collected from the United States, Italy and Spain covered acute and convalescent phases. Sources were T cells, B-cell-depleted T cells, or PBMCs; the material itself was cDNA or gDNA.

The CDR3 sequence is 12 residues long. Germline trimming cut 6 bases from V and 3 bases from J; bases unmatched to any gene: 2. The V gene's germline CDR1 is MDHEN and CDR2 SYDVKM. Original processing methods: Estimated nucleated cell counts came from reference gene primer amplification. Clones were read by immunoSEQ multiplex PCR, and TCRdb kept only the in-frame ones, dropping some. V and J calls and clone size come straight from that table; D and trimming were deduced from the DNA. This table has about 240,000 clones, roughly 83% appearing once. Sequences were obtained from peripheral blood. The sequence derives from a woman of 80 years or more with acute or convalescent COVID-19. The rearrangement uses TRBV28 and TRBJ2-7; TRBD1 matches 7 bases. In nucleotides, the CDR3 is TGTGCCAGCAGGACAGGGTACTACGAGCAGTACTTC. It specifies CASRTGYYEQYF.